This passage covers 24 T cell receptor beta chains from one sample sequenced in a study of blood T cell repertoires in COVID-19. Here immunoSEQ multiplex PCR was the method, and the copy in TCRdb shows in-frame clones only, minus some. This sample has tens of thousands of clones, with roughly four fifths found just once. Sequencing input: peripheral blood. The receptors stem from a man aged 45-65 years with active or convalescent COVID-19.

The rearrangement joins TRBV10-3 to TRBJ2-7; D might be TRBD2 (7 bases). V lost 2 bases and J lost 5, with 10 bases in between. The germline gives CDR1 ENHRY, CDR2 SYGVKD. CDR3 length: 13 residues. This CDR3 reads CAISERGDNEQYF. CDR3 in DNA: TGTGCCATCAGTGAGCGGGGGGACAACGAGCAGTACTTC.

The rearrangement uses TRBV28 and TRBJ2-2; TRBD1 might be the D (6 bases). The V gene's germline CDR1 is MDHEN and CDR2 SYDVKM. The CDR3 is made up of 15 amino acids. Trimming pared 5 bases from V and 0 bases from J, leaving 10 bases between. CDR3 sequence (DNA): TGTGCCAGCAGTACCGGGACACCGAACACCGGGGAGCTGTTTTTT. Translation: CASSTGTPNTGELFF.

This rearrangement joins TRBV15 to TRBJ1-6; the match to TRBD1 covers 9 bases. With V trimmed by 4 bases and J by 1 base, 8 bases remained unmatched. Germline loops: CDR1 LNHNV, CDR2 YYDKDF (reference sequence). This CDR3 is 18 amino acids long. The CDR3 DNA is TGTGCCACCAGCAAACTGGGACAGGGAGGATCCTATAATTCACCCCTCCACTTT. This encodes CATSKLGQGGSYNSPLHF.

The CDR3 is CASSHRGPLSGEKLFF. As DNA, the CDR3 is TGTGCCAGCAGCCACCGAGGGCCGCTTTCGGGTGAAAAACTGTTTTTT. The rearrangement joins TRBV14 to TRBJ1-4; D is ambiguous. The CDR3 totals 16 residues. The germline V gene encodes CDR1 SGHDN and CDR2 FVKESK. The V end lost 3 bases, the J end lost 7 bases, and 18 bases lay between the germline ends.

This clone showed up many times. The V call is TRBV7-9, the J call TRBJ1-1; the D gene is possibly TRBD1 (6 bases). The V end was cut by 5 bases, the J end by 0 bases, with 19 bases between. In germline, CDR1 is SEHNR, CDR2 FQNEAQ (reference sequence). This CDR3 region has 17 residues. CDR3 in amino acids: CASSRRRQGNLNTEAFF. DNA for the CDR3: TGTGCCAGCAGCCGTCGAAGGCAGGGGAATTTGAACACTGAAGCTTTCTTT.

V and J are TRBV25-1 and TRBJ1-2; TRBD1 is a possible D gene (6 bases). In germline, CDR1 is MGHDK, CDR2 SYGVNS. Trimming stripped 8 bases from V and 3 bases from J, with 13 bases between. The CDR3 loop spans 13 amino acids. The CDR3 reads CASQTTGHYGYTF. CDR3 sequence (DNA): TGTGCCAGCCAAACAACAGGGCACTATGGCTACACCTTC.

The V and J genes are TRBV3-1 (or the pseudogene TRBV3-2) and TRBJ1-4; D call uncertain. The germline V gene encodes CDR1 LGHDT and CDR2 YNNKEL (reference sequence). This CDR3 is built from 17 residues. V dropped 0 bases and J dropped 5 bases, with 16 bases sitting between them. This CDR3 is CASSQDLVGSGNEKLFF. The DNA of the CDR3 is TGTGCCAGCAGCCAAGACCTCGTTGGATCGGGGAATGAAAAACTGTTTTTT.

This chain joins TRBV18 and TRBJ1-3; D perhaps matches TRBD1 (6 bases). CDR3 length equals 14 residues. Per germline, CDR1 KGHSH and CDR2 LQKENI. V was cut by 3 bases and J by 2 bases, with 8 bases left in between. The CDR3, as DNA: TGTGCCAGCTCACCGGACAGTGCTGGAAACACCATATATTTT. Encoded protein: CASSPDSAGNTIYF.

V gene TRBV10-3 combines with J gene TRBJ2-2; 7 nucleotides line up with TRBD1. This CDR3 has 16 amino acids. The junction had 9 bases not matched to a gene; V was cut back by 6 bases and J by 2 bases. The V gene's germline CDR1 is ENHRY and CDR2 SYGVKD. The CDR3 nucleotides read TGTGCCATCAGCGACTCCAACAGGGGCAACACCGGGGAGCTGTTTTTT. This encodes CAISDSNRGNTGELFF.

This clone was counted a single time. The V gene is TRBV20-1, the J gene TRBJ2-7; D gene unclear. Germline V CDR1 and CDR2: DFQATT, SNEGSKA (reference sequence). The length of the CDR3 is 11 residues. V lost 3 bases and J lost 3, with 6 bases in between. The CDR3 coding sequence is TGCAGTGCTAGTAATAGCTACGAGCAGTACTTC. Encoded protein: CSASNSYEQYF.

The gene calls are TRBV28 and TRBJ1-5, with a weak D call TRBD1 (6 bases). CDR3 size: 13 residues. Germline V CDR1 and CDR2: MDHEN, SYDVKM. Trimming took 7 bases from V and 6 from J, leaving 13 bases between them. CDR3 amino acids: CASIQGGSQPQHF. CDR3 bases: TGTGCCAGCATACAGGGAGGGTCTCAGCCCCAGCATTTT.

V gene TRBV30 combines with J gene TRBJ1-2; perhaps TRBD1 as D (6 bases). The CDR3 spans 14 residues. Looked up from germline, CDR1 is GTSNPN and CDR2 is SVGIG (reference sequence). The V end lost 2 bases, the J end lost 8 bases, and 18 bases lay between the germline ends. Here the CDR3 DNA reads TGTGCCTGGAGTCTCAAGGGGGGGCCTAGGGGCTACACCTTC. Its translation: CAWSLKGGPRGYTF.

This chain connects TRBV4-3 to TRBJ2-5, with TRBD2 as a possible D gene (5 bases). The V gene's germline CDR1 is LGHNA and CDR2 YSLEER. The CDR3 runs to 15 residues. Trimming left V 1 base short and J 5 bases short, with 14 bases between. The CDR3 reads CASSQGLLDSETQYF. DNA for the CDR3: TGCGCCAGCAGCCAAGGGTTACTAGATTCGGAGACCCAGTACTTC.

V gene TRBV30 combines with J gene TRBJ2-1; D may be TRBD1 (6 bases). V was pared by 3 bases and J by 7 bases, with 16 bases between. The CDR3 is 14 residues long. Germline lookup yields CDR1 GTSNPN and CDR2 SVGIG (reference sequence). The CDR3 coding sequence is TGTGCCTGGAGCTCAGGACAGTGGAGGAATGAGCAGTTCTTC. Its translation is CAWSSGQWRNEQFF. The whole variable domain, remainder taken from reference TRBV30 and TRBJ2-1, is SQTIHQWPATLVQPVGSPLSLECTVEGTSNPNLYWYRQAAGRGLQLLFYSVGIGQISSEVPQNLSASRPQDRQFILSSKKLLLSDSGFYLCAWSSGQWRNEQFFGPGTRLTVL.

The chain carries TRBV9 and TRBJ1-4; unclear D gene. CDR3 length: 14 amino acids. The germline V and J ends were trimmed by 0 bases and 4 bases, with 7 bases remaining between them. The germline V gene has CDR1 SGDLS and CDR2 YYNGEE. The CDR3 reads CASSVGPHNEKLFF. CDR3 in DNA: TGTGCCAGCAGCGTAGGGCCTCATAATGAAAAACTGTTTTTT.

The chain uses TRBV28 and TRBJ1-5, with 7 bases matching TRBD1. J lost 3 bases, V lost 2 bases, and 4 bases had no gene match. The germline CDR1 and CDR2 sequences are MDHEN and SYDVKM. This CDR3 has 15 amino acids. The CDR3 loop is CASSLRQGVNQPQHF. The CDR3 nucleotides read TGTGCCAGCAGTTTACGACAGGGTGTCAATCAGCCCCAGCATTTT.

The chain is built from TRBV18 and TRBJ2-7, with 9 bases fitting TRBD2. Trimming took 4 bases from V and 0 from J; bases not matched to a gene: 7. This CDR3 spans 16 amino acids. Per germline, CDR1 KGHSH and CDR2 LQKENI. The CDR3 coding sequence is TGTGCCAGCTCACTACTGAGCGGGGGGCCCTCCTACGAGCAGTACTTC. Amino acid sequence: CASSLLSGGPSYEQYF.

The CDR3 sequence: CASSQERTGVTGELFF. CDR3 coding DNA: TGCGCCAGCAGCCAAGAAAGAACCGGGGTCACCGGGGAGCTGTTTTTT. The V call is TRBV4-3, the J call TRBJ2-2; maybe TRBD2 (5 bases). V dropped 0 bases and J dropped 4 bases, with 12 bases sitting between them. Germline CDR1 and CDR2: LGHNA and YSLEER. The CDR3 has 16 residues.

This clone was counted a few times. The gene calls are TRBV19 and TRBJ1-5, with a tentative D call TRBD1 (6 bases). The CDR3 runs 14 residues. Trimming took off 7 bases at V and 6 bases at J, with 16 bases between the two ends. Germline values: CDR1 LNHDA, CDR2 SQIVND (reference sequence). The DNA for the CDR3 is TGTGCCAGTACCATAGGGGGGGCGGGTCAGCCCCAGCATTTT. Encoded protein: CASTIGGAGQPQHF.

The genes are TRBV19 and TRBJ2-3, with 9 nucleotides matching TRBD2. The length of the CDR3 is 15 residues. V was pared by 7 bases and J by 3 bases, with 8 bases of the junction left unmatched. Germline V lookup: CDR1 LNHDA, CDR2 SQIVND (reference sequence). The CDR3, as DNA: TGTGCCAGTAAACTGCGGGGGGGCCCGACAGATACGCAGTATTTT. This codes for CASKLRGGPTDTQYF.

The chain is built from TRBV3-1 (or the pseudogene TRBV3-2) and TRBJ2-2, with 9 positions matching TRBD1. CDR3 length: 16 amino acids. Germline trimming cut 4 bases from V and 2 bases from J; bases unmatched to any gene: 5. The germline V gene has CDR1 LGHDT and CDR2 YNNKEL (reference sequence). CDR3 residues: CASSPPGQGNTGELFF. For the CDR3, the DNA is TGTGCCAGCAGCCCACCGGGACAGGGAAACACCGGGGAGCTGTTTTTT.

This clone was seen only a few times. V and J are TRBV5-4 and TRBJ2-3, with 14 bases fitting TRBD2. V gave up 4 bases and J gave up 6 bases; unmatched junction bases: 7. Germline V gene sequence: CDR1 SGHNT, CDR2 YYREEE (reference sequence). This CDR3 is 16 amino acids long. The CDR3: CASSPGTSGGRDTQYF. The DNA for the CDR3 is TGTGCCAGCAGCCCGGGGACTAGCGGGGGTAGGGATACGCAGTATTTT. The complete variable domain, with remaining parts taken from reference TRBV5-4 and TRBJ2-3, reads ETGVTQSPTHLIKTRGQQVTLRCSSQSGHNTVSWYQQALGQGPQFIFQYYREEENGRGNFPPRFSGLQFPNYSSELNVNALELDDSALYLCASSPGTSGGRDTQYFGPGTRLTVL.

The sample holds a few counts of this clone. The CDR3 spells CASRTWGQGRETQYF. The CDR3 bases are TGTGCCAGCAGAACGTGGGGACAGGGGCGAGAGACCCAGTACTTC. The chain combines TRBV5-4 with TRBJ2-5; TRBD1 agrees at 10 bases. With 5 bases clipped from V and 4 bases from J, the junction kept 8 bases outside the gene matches. The germline V gene has CDR1 SGHNT and CDR2 YYREEE (reference sequence). The CDR3 sequence is 15 residues long.

The J gene is TRBJ2-7, the V gene TRBV5-4; D is possibly TRBD1 (6 bases). The V end lost 2 bases, the J end lost 0 bases, and 9 bases lay between the germline ends. Per the germline V gene, CDR1 is SGHNT and CDR2 is YYREEE (reference sequence). The CDR3 sequence is 14 residues long. CDR3 in amino acids: CASSLGGVSYEQYF. CDR3 DNA: TGTGCCAGCAGCTTAGGGGGTGTCTCCTACGAGCAGTACTTC. The full variable domain, completed using reference TRBV5-4 and TRBJ2-7, is ETGVTQSPTHLIKTRGQQVTLRCSSQSGHNTVSWYQQALGQGPQFIFQYYREEENGRGNFPPRFSGLQFPNYSSELNVNALELDDSALYLCASSLGGVSYEQYFGPGTRLTVT.